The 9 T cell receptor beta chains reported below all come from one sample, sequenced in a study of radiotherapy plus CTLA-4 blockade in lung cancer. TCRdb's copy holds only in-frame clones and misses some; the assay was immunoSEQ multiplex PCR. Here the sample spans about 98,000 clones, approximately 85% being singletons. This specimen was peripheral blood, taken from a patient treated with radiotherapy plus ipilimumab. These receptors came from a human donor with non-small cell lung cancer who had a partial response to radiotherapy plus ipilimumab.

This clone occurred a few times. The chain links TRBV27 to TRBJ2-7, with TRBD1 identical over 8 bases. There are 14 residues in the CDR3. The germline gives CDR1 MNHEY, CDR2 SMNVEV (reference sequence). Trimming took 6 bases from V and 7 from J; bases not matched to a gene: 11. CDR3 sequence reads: CASSKDRVPGEQYF. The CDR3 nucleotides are TGTGCCAGCAGCAAGGACAGGGTTCCCGGGGAGCAGTACTTC.

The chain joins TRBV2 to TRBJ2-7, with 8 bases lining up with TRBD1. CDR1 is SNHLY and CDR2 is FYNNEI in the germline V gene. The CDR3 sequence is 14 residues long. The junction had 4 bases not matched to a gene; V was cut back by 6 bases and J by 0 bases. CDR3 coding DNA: TGTGCCAGCAGCCGGGACAGGAGCTCCTACGAGCAGTACTTC. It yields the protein CASSRDRSSYEQYF.

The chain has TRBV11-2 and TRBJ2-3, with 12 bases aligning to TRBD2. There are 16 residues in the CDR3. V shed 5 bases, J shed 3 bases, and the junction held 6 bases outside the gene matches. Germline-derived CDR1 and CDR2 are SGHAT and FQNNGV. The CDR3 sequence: CASSTWTSGITDTQYF. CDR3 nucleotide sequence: TGTGCCAGCAGCACATGGACTAGCGGGATTACAGATACGCAGTATTTT.

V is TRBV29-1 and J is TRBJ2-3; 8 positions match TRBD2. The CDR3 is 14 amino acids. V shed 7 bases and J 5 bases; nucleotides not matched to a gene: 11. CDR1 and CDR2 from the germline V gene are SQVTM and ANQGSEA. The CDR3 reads CSAELSGILDTQYF. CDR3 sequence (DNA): TGCAGCGCTGAGCTTAGCGGGATATTAGATACGCAGTATTTT.

Here the CDR3 reads CAWRWGGSDDTQYF. Here the CDR3 DNA reads TGTGCCTGGAGGTGGGGGGGTAGCGACGATACGCAGTATTTT. The V gene is TRBV30, the J gene TRBJ2-3; TRBD2 aligns across 7 bases. CDR1 GTSNPN and CDR2 SVGIG come from the germline V gene (reference sequence). V gave up 3 bases and J gave up 6 bases; unmatched junction bases: 9. The CDR3 loop spans 14 amino acids.

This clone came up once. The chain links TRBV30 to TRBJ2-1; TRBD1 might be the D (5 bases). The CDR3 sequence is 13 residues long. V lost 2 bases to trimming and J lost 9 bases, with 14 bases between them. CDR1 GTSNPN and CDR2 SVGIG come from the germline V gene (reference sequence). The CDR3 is CAWSKSQDIEQFF. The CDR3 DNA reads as TGTGCCTGGAGTAAATCACAGGACATTGAGCAGTTCTTC.

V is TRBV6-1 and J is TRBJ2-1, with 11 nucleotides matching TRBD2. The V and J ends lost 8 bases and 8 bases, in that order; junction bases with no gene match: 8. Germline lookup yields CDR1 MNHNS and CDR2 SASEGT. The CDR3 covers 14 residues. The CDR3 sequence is CASHASGRRDEQFF. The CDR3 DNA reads TGTGCCAGCCACGCTAGCGGGAGGAGGGATGAGCAGTTCTTC.

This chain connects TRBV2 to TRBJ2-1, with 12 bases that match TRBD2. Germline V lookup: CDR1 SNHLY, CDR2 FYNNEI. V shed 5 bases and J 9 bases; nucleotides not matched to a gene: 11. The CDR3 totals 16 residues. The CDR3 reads CASSWASGRGGGEQFF. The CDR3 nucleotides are TGTGCCAGCAGTTGGGCTAGCGGGAGGGGAGGAGGTGAGCAGTTCTTC.

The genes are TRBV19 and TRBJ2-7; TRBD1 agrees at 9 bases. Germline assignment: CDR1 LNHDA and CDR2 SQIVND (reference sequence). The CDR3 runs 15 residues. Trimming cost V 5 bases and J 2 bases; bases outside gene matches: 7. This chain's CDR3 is CASSSGTGLTYEQYF. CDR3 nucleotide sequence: TGTGCCAGTAGTTCGGGGACAGGGCTAACCTACGAGCAGTACTTC.